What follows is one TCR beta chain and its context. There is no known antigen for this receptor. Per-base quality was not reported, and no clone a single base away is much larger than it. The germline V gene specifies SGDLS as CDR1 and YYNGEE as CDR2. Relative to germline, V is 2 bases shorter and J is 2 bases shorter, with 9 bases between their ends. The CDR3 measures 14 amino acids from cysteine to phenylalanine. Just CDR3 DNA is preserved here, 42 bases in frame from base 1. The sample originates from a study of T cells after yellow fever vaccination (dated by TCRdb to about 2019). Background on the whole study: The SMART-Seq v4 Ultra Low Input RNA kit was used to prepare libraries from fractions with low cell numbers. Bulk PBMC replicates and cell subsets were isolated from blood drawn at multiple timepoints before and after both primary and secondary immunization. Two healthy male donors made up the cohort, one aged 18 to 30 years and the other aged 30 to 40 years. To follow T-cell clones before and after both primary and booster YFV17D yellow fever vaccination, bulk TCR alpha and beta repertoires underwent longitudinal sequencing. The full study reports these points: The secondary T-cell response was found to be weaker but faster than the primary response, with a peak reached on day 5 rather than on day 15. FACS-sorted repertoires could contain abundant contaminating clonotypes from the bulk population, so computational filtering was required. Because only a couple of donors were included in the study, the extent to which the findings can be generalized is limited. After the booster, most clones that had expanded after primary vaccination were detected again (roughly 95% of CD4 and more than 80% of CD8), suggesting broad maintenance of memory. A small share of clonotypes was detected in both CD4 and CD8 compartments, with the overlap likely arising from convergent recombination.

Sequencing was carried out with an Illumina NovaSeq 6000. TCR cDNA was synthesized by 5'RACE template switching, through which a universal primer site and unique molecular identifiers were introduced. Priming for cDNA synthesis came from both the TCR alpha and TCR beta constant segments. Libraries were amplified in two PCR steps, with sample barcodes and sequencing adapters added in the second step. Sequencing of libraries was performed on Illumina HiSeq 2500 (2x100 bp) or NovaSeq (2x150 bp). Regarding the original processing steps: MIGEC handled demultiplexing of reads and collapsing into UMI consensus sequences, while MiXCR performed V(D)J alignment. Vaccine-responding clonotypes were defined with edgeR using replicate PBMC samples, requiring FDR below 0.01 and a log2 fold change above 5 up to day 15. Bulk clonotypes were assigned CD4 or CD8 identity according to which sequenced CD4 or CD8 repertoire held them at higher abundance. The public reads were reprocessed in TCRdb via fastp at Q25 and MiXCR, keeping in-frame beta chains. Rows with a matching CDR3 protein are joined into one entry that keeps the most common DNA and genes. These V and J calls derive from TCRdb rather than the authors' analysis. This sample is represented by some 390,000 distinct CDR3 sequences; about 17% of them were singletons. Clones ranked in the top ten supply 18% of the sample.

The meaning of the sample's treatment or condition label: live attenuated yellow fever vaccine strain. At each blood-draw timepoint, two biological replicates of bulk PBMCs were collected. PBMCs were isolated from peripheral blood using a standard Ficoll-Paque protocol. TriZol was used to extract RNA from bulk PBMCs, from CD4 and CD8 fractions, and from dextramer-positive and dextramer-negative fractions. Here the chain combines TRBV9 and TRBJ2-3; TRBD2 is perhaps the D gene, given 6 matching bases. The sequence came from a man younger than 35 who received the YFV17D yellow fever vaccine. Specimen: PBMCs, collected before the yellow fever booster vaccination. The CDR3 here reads CASSVGGITDTQYF. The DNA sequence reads TGTGCCAGCAGCGTCGGGGGTATCACAGATACGCAGTATTTT. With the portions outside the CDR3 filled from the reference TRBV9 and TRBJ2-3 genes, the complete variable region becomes DSGVTQTPKHLITATGQRVTLRCSPRSGDLSVYWYQQSLDQGLQFLIQYYNGEERAKGNILERFSAQQFPDLHSELNLSSLELGDSALYFCASSVGGITDTQYFGPGTRLTVL.